In its sample, the clone carrying this T cell receptor (beta chain) was seen a few times. The CDR3 contains 12 residues. V lost 4 bases and J lost 3, with 4 bases in between. Germline CDR1 is SGHNT and CDR2 is YYREEE (reference sequence). This sample stems from a study of blood T cell repertoires in COVID-19. Using immunoSEQ multiplex PCR, the repertoire was profiled, and TCRdb retains in-frame clones only, with some absent. The data show some 61,000 clones, 80% to 90% seen once. Source material: peripheral blood. The origin of this receptor is a man between 60 and 75 years old with acute or convalescent COVID-19. This rearrangement joins TRBV5-4 to TRBJ2-2; D not certain. In DNA form, the CDR3 reads TGTGCCAGCAGCATCGACACCGGGGAGCTGTTTTTT. This translates into CASSIDTGELFF.